The clone carrying this T cell receptor (beta chain) has more than one count but fewer than ten. Its matching antigen is unknown. Treatment meaning: oral pan-JAK inhibitor, 5-10 mg twice daily. PBMCs provided sorted CD4+ and CD8+ T cells. It was cDNA, reverse transcribed from extracted RNA, that served as the sequencing template. Clones were sequenced by immunoSEQ multiplex PCR, and TCRdb holds only the in-frame ones, with some missing. The sample contains about 220,000 clones, less than 75% of which appear only once. Germline CDR1 and CDR2: LGHNT and FRNRAP. V dropped 1 base and J dropped 5 bases, with 14 bases sitting between them. The CDR3 sequence is 15 residues long. This sample is part of a study of CD8+ T cells in alopecia areata. General study points: One nonresponder makes the tie between baseline CD8+ expansion and response uncertain. Elevated clonality characterized lesional scalp relative to normal scalp, particularly in alopecia totalis/universalis.

The receptor was isolated from a human donor with alopecia areata. The chain couples TRBV12-5 to TRBJ2-5, with D perhaps matching TRBD2 (5 bases). The sample consisted of CD4+ T cells sorted from blood, taken at week 4, from a patient treated with tofacitinib. Here the CDR3 reads CASGLERTPRETQYF. As DNA, the CDR3 is TGTGCTAGTGGTTTGGAAAGGACTCCCCGCGAGACCCAGTACTTC.